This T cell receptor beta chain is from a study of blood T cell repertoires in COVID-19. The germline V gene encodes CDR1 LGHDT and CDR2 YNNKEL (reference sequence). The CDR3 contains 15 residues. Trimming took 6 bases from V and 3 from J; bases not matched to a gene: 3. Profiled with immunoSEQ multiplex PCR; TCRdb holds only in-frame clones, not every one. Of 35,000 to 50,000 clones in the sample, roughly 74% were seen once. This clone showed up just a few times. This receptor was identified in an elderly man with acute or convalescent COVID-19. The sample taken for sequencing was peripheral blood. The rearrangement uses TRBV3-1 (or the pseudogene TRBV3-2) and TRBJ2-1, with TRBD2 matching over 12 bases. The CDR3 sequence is CASRRLAGDYNEQFF. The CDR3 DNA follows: TGTGCCAGCAGGCGACTAGCGGGAGACTACAATGAGCAGTTCTTC.